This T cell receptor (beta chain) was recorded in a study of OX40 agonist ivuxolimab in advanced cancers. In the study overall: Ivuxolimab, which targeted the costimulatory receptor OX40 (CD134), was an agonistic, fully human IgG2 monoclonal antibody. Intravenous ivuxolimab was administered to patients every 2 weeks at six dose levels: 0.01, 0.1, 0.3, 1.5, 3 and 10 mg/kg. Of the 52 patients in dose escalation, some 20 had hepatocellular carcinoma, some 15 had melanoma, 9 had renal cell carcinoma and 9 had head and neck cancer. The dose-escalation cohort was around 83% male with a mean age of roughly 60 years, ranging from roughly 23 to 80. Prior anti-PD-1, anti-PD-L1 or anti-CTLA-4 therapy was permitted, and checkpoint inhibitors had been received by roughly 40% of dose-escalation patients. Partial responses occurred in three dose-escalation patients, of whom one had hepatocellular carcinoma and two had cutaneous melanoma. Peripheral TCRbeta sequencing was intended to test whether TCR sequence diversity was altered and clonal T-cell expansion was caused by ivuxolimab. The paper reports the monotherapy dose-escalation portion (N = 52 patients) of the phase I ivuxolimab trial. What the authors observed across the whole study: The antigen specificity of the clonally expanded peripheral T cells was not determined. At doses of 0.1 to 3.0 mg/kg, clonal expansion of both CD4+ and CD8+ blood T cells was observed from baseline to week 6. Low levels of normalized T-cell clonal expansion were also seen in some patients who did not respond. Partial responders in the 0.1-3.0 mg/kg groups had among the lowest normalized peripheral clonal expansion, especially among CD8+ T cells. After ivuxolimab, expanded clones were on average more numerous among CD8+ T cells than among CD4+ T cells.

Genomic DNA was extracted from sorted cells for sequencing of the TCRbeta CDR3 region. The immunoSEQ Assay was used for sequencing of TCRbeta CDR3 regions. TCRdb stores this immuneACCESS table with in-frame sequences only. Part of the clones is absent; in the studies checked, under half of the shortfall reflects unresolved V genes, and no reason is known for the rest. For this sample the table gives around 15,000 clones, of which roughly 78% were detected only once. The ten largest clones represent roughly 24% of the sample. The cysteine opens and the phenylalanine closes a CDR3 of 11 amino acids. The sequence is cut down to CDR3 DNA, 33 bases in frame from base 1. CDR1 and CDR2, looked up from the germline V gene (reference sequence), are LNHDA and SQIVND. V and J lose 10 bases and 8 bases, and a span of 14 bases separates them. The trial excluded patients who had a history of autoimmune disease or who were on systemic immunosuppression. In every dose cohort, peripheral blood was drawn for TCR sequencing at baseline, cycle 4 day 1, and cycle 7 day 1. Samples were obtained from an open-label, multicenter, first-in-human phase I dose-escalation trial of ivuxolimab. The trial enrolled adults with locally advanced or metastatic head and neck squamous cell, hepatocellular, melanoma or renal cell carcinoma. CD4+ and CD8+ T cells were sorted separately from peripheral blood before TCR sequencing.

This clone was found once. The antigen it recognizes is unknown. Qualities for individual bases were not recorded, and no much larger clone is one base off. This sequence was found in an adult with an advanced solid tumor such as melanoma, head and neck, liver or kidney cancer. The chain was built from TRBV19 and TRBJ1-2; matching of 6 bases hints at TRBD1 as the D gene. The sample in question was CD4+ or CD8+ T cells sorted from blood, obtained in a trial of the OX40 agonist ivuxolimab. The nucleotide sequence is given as TGTGCCACCATGACAGGATCCGGCTACACCTTC. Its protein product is CATMTGSGYTF.